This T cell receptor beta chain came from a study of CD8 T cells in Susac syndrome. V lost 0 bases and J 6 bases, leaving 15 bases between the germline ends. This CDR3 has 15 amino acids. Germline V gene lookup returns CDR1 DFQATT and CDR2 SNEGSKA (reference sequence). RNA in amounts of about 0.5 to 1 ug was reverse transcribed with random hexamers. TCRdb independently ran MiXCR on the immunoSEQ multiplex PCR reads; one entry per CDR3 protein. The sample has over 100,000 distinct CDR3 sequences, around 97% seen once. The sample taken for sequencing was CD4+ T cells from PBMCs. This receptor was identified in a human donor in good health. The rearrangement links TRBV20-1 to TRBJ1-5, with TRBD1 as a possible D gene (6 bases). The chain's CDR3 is CSARDRRGGGQPQHF. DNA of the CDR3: TGCAGTGCTAGAGATCGCCGGGGAGGGGGTCAGCCCCAGCATTTT.